This TCR beta chain was identified during a study of T-cell reconstitution after alpha-beta-depleted transplantation in children. Construction of the TCRbeta library involved unique molecular identifiers. MiXCR, run by TCRdb on the PCR reads, gives a single entry per CDR3 protein. The sample carries 70,000 to 95,000 distinct CDR3 sequences, roughly 16% recorded once. Findings and caveats of the study: Surviving recipient T cells and thymic progenitors accounted for the high day-60 TCRbeta diversity observed in some patients.

Remarks on this clonotype: Its target is not known.

Trimming removed 5 bases from V and 6 bases from J, with 13 bases in between. CDR1 is SGHAT and CDR2 is FQNNGV in the germline V gene. This CDR3 spans 13 amino acids. The V and J genes are TRBV11-2 and TRBJ1-1; D remains ambiguous. Sequenced material: PBMCs, mostly from graft donor cells, taken 180 days after TCRalphabeta/CD19-depleted stem cell transplant. The source of this sequence is a male patient between 2 and 10 years old who had a stem cell transplant for acute lymphoblastic leukemia, so the T cells may come from the graft donor. The CDR3 DNA is TGTGCCAGCAGCGAGCGGGCCCTCCCTGAAGCTTTCTTT. The encoded protein is CASSERALPEAFF.